Listed below are T cell receptor beta chains from one sample, sequenced in a study of blood T cell repertoires in COVID-19. Method: immunoSEQ multiplex PCR; TCRdb's copy keeps in-frame clones and lacks some. Of about 98,000 clones listed, about 80% are singletons. Sequencing input: peripheral blood. Receptors were obtained from a man between 65 and 85 years old with acute or convalescent COVID-19. CDR3s include the opening cysteine and the closing phenylalanine or tryptophan. The order of the fields is clone size, D gene, V gene, J gene, CDR3 DNA, CDR3 protein. D genes are given only for firm matches. Only some rows state a clone size, as once, few, many or a class for expanded clones.

-	TRBD1	TRBV6-5	TRBJ2-7	TGTGCCAGCACTCTGGACAGGGGGCGGGCGTACGAGCAGTACTTC	CASTLDRGRAYEQYF
-	-	TRBV6-4	TRBJ2-2	TGTGCCAGCACCGCATCCCCGGGAACCGGGGAGCTGTTTTTT	CASTASPGTGELFF
-	TRBD1	TRBV19	TRBJ2-2	TGTGCCAGTAGTATAGTGGGACAGCACACCGGGGAGCTGTTTTTT	CASSIVGQHTGELFF
few	TRBD1	TRBV28	TRBJ1-2	TGTGCCAGCAGTTTATTAAGGGACAGGCCTAATGGCTACACCTTC	CASSLLRDRPNGYTF
-	-	TRBV7-2	TRBJ2-1	TGTGCCAGCAGCAGATCTAGCGAACTCGCCGGCCCCGAGCAGTTCTTC	CASSRSSELAGPEQFF
-	TRBD1	TRBV30	TRBJ1-6	TGTGCCTGGATGGACAGGGGAAATAATTCACCCCTCCACTTT	CAWMDRGNNSPLHF
-	-	TRBV5-1	TRBJ1-3	TGCGCCAGCAGCTTCGGTGTCTCTGGAAACACCATATATTTT	CASSFGVSGNTIYF
-	-	TRBV20-1	TRBJ2-7	TGCAGTGCTAGACCCCGCTACGAGCAGTACTTC	CSARPRYEQYF
-	-	TRBV14	TRBJ2-7	TGTGCCAGCAGCCGGAACAGGGTTCGGCCCTACGAGCAGTACTTC	CASSRNRVRPYEQYF
-	TRBD1	TRBV6-4	TRBJ2-5	TGTGCCAGCAGTGTGAGCAGGGGGTCGGAGACCCAGTACTTC	CASSVSRGSETQYF
-	-	TRBV6-1	TRBJ2-7	TGTGCCAGCAGTGAATACGAAGGGGAAGCCTACGAGCAGTACTTC	CASSEYEGEAYEQYF
once	TRBD1	TRBV19	TRBJ1-4	TGTGCCAGTGCCCCGGGACAGTCTAATGAAAAACTGTTTTTT	CASAPGQSNEKLFF
once	TRBD1	TRBV5-1	TRBJ1-5	TGCGCCAGCAGCCTCAGGGGGCTGAGCAATCAGCCCCAGCATTTT	CASSLRGLSNQPQHF
-	-	TRBV6-2/TRBV6-3	TRBJ1-2	TGTGCCAGCAGTTACGGCAGCTATGGCTACACCTTC	CASSYGSYGYTF
few	-	TRBV27	TRBJ2-3	TGTGCCAGCAGTTTAGTCGGAGGGGATACGCAGTATTTT	CASSLVGGDTQYF
-	-	TRBV19	TRBJ2-5	TGTGCCAGTAGCCACAGGGCAGGGTTAAAGACCCAGTACTTC	CASSHRAGLKTQYF
-	-	TRBV9	TRBJ2-5	TGTGCCAGCAGCGTAGGAAGTAGCGGCGAGACCCAGTACTTC	CASSVGSSGETQYF
-	-	TRBV5-1	TRBJ2-3	TGCGCCAGCGGAAAACAGGGTTCAGATACGCAGTATTTT	CASGKQGSDTQYF
-	TRBD1	TRBV19	TRBJ1-1	TGTGCCAGTAGTACGATCGGACAGGGAGAAGCTTTCTTT	CASSTIGQGEAFF
-	-	TRBV7-9	TRBJ2-7	TGTGCCAGCAGCTTACCGGGCTCCTACGAGCAGTACTTC	CASSLPGSYEQYF
-	-	TRBV28	TRBJ1-5	TGTGCCAGCAGGCCGGGACATCTTTTAACGGGCAATCAGCCCCAGCATTTT	CASRPGHLLTGNQPQHF
-	TRBD1	TRBV27	TRBJ1-4	TGTGCCAGCAGCCTCGAACGGACAGGGGTGAGCAAACTGTTTTTT	CASSLERTGVSKLFF
once	TRBD1	TRBV9	TRBJ1-5	TGTGCCAGCAGCGTAGTAGGGGGTAGTCGTCAAAGGGACAGGGGAAGAGGTCCCCAGCATTTT	CASSVVGGSRQRDRGRGPQHF
-	TRBD1	TRBV7-2	TRBJ1-5	TGTGCCAGCAGCCGGGGGCAGGGGGCGCATCAGCCCCAGCATTTT	CASSRGQGAHQPQHF
-	TRBD1	TRBV5-1	TRBJ2-3	TGCGCCAGCAGCCTACCCGGGACAGCTTCCACAGATACGCAGTATTTT	CASSLPGTASTDTQYF
-	-	TRBV6-5	TRBJ2-7	TGTGCCAGCAGAGACTCTGACTCCTACGAGCAGTACTTC	CASRDSDSYEQYF
-	-	TRBV28	TRBJ2-1	TGTGCCACAAAGGAGCGGTCTGACTGGGGTGAGCAGTTCTTC	CATKERSDWGEQFF
-	-	TRBV4-2	TRBJ1-6	TGTGCCAGCAGCCAGGGGCCAGATAATTCACCCCTCCACTTT	CASSQGPDNSPLHF
-	TRBD2	TRBV6-5	TRBJ2-7	TGTGCCAGCAGTTACCAACTAGCGGGGACCTACGAGCAGTACTTC	CASSYQLAGTYEQYF
-	TRBD2	TRBV5-1	TRBJ2-5	TGCGCCAGCAGCTTGAGGGGACTAGCGGGGAGGTTAGAAGAGACCCAGTACTTC	CASSLRGLAGRLEETQYF
-	-	TRBV28	TRBJ1-2	TGTGCCAGCAGGCGGGACCTTTTGAATGGCTACACCTTC	CASRRDLLNGYTF
-	-	TRBV4-1	TRBJ1-1	TGCGCCAGCAGCTTCCAGGGGCAAGTCTCTGAAGCTTTCTTT	CASSFQGQVSEAFF
-	-	TRBV7-2	TRBJ1-2	TGTGCCAGCAGCAGACTCCAGGGAGGAAGTGGCTACACCTTC	CASSRLQGGSGYTF
-	-	TRBV7-6	TRBJ1-1	TGTGCCAGCAGCTCGCAGGGGAACACTGAAGCTTTCTTT	CASSSQGNTEAFF
once	-	TRBV5-1	TRBJ1-1	TGCGCCAGCAGCTTGGAGGGAGAGGCTGAAGCTTTCTTT	CASSLEGEAEAFF
few	-	TRBV18	TRBJ2-1	TGTGCCAGCTCACCACCGATCAGGGGAGACTACAATGAGCAGTTCTTC	CASSPPIRGDYNEQFF
-	TRBD1	TRBV30	TRBJ2-7	TGTACCTGGGGGACAGGGGCCTCCTACGAGCAGTACTTC	CTWGTGASYEQYF
-	-	TRBV7-2	TRBJ1-1	TGTGCCAGCAGCTTAAGCGGAGGTGGCGGGAACACTGAAGCTTTCTTT	CASSLSGGGGNTEAFF
-	TRBD2	TRBV7-2	TRBJ2-1	TGTGCCAGCAGTTATCTAGCGGGAACCTACAATGAGCAGTTCTTC	CASSYLAGTYNEQFF
-	TRBD1	TRBV19	TRBJ1-5	TGTGCCAGTAGTATAGGATACAGGGGCCCCTTGGCCCAGCATTTT	CASSIGYRGPLAQHF
-	TRBD2	TRBV27	TRBJ2-3	TGTGCCAGCACCTTCCTAGCGGGAGGGCTAGATACGCAGTATTTT	CASTFLAGGLDTQYF
-	TRBD1	TRBV7-2	TRBJ1-4	TGTGCCAGCAGCTTAGCCGGGACAGGGAGTGAAAAACTGTTTTTT	CASSLAGTGSEKLFF
few	TRBD2	TRBV7-9	TRBJ2-5	TGTGCCAGCCAATTCGGACTAGCGGGAGTACAGACCCAGTACTTC	CASQFGLAGVQTQYF
-	-	TRBV6-5	TRBJ1-6	TGTGCCAGCACCCACTCCCGCAGGGTTACTTCACCCCTCCACTTT	CASTHSRRVTSPLHF
few	-	TRBV5-1	TRBJ2-2	TGCGCCAGCAGCTTGACAGGGAACACCGGGGAGCTGTTTTTT	CASSLTGNTGELFF
-	TRBD2	TRBV6-1	TRBJ2-1	TGTGCCAGCAGTGAATCAGAGCGGGAGGGCCTTCGGGCTGTCAATGAGCAGTTCTTC	CASSESEREGLRAVNEQFF
-	-	TRBV6-1	TRBJ1-2	TGTGCCAGCAGTGACGGTCCGCTTGGCTACACCTTC	CASSDGPLGYTF
few	-	TRBV18	TRBJ2-1	TGTGCCAGCTCCGAAAGCGGCTTCTCCTACAATGAGCAGTTCTTC	CASSESGFSYNEQFF
once	TRBD1	TRBV18	TRBJ1-2	TGTGCCAGCTCACCTTCGGACAGGGGGCTTTGGGGCTACACCTTC	CASSPSDRGLWGYTF
-	-	TRBV5-1	TRBJ1-2	TGCGCCAGCAGCCCAGGGGACTATGGCTACACCTTC	CASSPGDYGYTF